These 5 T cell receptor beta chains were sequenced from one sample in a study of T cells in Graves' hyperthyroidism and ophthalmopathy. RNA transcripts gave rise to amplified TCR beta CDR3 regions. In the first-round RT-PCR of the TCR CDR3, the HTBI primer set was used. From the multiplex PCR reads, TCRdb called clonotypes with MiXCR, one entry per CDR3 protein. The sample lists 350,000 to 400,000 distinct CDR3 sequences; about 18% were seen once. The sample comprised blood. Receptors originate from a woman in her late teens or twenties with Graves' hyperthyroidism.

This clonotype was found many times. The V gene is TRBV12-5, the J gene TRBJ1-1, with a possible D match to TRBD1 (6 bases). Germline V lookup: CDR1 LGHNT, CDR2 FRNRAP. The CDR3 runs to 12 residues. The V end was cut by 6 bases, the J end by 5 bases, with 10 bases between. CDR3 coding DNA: TGTGCTAGTGGGGACAGCAGAACTGAAGCTTTCTTT. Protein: CASGDSRTEAFF.

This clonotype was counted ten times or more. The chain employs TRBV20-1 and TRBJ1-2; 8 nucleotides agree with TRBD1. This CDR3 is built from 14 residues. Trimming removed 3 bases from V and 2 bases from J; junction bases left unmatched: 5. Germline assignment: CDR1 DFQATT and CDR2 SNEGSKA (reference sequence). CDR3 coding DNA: TGCAGTGCTAGCGACAGGGGCGGCAACTATGGCTACACCTTC. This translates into CSASDRGGNYGYTF.

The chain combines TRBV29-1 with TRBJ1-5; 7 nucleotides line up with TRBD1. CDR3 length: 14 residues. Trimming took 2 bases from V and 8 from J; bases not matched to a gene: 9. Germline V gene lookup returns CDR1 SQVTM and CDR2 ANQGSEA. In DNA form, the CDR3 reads TGCAGCGTTGAAAGGCAGGGGGTGGGAGAGCCCCAGCATTTT. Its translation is CSVERQGVGEPQHF.

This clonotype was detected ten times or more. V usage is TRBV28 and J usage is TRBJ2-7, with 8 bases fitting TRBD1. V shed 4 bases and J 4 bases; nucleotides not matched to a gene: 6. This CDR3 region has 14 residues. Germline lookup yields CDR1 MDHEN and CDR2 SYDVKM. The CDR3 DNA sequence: TGTGCCAGCAGTTCTCAGGGGGCGGCGTACGAGCAGTACTTC. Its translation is CASSSQGAAYEQYF. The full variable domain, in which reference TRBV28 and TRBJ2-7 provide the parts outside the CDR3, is DVKVTQSSRYLVKRTGEKVFLECVQDMDHENMFWYRQDPGLGLRLIYFSYDVKMKEKGDIPEGYSVSREKKERFSLILESASTNQTSMYLCASSSQGAAYEQYFGPGTRLTVT.

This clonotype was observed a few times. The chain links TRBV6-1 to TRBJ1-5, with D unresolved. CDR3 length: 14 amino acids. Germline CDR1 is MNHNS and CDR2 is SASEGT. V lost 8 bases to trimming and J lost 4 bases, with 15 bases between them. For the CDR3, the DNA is TGTGCCAGCGATGGAGTAGAGCGTAATCAGCCCCAGCATTTT. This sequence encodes CASDGVERNQPQHF.